These 2 T cell receptor beta chains were all obtained from the same sample, sequenced in a study of control samples from healthy donors and cancer patients. The method was immunoSEQ multiplex PCR; TCRdb's version includes in-frame clones alone and lacks a portion of them. The sample holds almost 85,000 clones, over 90% seen once. Sequenced sample: blood. The source is a woman between 18 and 30 years old in good health.

The V call is TRBV27, the J call TRBJ2-7; possible D gene TRBD1, 5 bases. The germline CDR1 and CDR2 sequences are MNHEY and SMNVEV (reference sequence). This CDR3 comprises 13 residues. The V end lost 3 bases, the J end lost 4 bases, and 10 bases lay between the germline ends. The CDR3 loop reads CASSLTDQYEQYF. CDR3 sequence (DNA): TGTGCCAGCAGTTTGACAGACCAATACGAGCAGTACTTC.

This clone was seen just once. The V and J genes are TRBV7-9 and TRBJ1-2, with 9 bases lining up with TRBD1. V lost 4 bases, J lost 0 bases, and 6 bases stayed unmatched. Per the germline V gene, CDR1 is SEHNR and CDR2 is FQNEAQ (reference sequence). CDR3 length: 16 residues. The CDR3 bases are TGTGCCAGCAGCTCTCCGGGACAGGGCCCTAACTATGGCTACACCTTC. Translated: CASSSPGQGPNYGYTF.